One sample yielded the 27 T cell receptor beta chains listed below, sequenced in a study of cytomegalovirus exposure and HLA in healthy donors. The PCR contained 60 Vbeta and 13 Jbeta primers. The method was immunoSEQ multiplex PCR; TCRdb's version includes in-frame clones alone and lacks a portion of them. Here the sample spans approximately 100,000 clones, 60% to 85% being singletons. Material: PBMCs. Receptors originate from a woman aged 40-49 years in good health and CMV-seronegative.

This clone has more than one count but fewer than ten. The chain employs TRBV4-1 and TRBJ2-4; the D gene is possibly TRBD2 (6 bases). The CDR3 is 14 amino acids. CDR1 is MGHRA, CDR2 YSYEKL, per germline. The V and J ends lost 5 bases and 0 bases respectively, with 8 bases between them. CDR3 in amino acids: CASSMRGAKNIQYF. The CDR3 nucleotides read TGCGCCAGCAGCATGCGGGGAGCCAAAAACATTCAGTACTTC.

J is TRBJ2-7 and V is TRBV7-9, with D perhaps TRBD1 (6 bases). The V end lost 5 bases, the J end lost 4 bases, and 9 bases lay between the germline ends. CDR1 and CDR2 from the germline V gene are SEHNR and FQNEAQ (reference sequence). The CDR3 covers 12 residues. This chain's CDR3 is CASSPRGYEQYF. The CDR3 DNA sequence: TGTGCCAGCAGCCCGAGGGGGTACGAGCAGTACTTC.

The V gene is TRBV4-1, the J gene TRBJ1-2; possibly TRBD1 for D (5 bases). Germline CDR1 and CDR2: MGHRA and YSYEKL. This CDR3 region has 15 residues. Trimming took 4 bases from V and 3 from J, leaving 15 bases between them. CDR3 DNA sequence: TGCGCCAGCAGCCCTTTGGCCAGGGCGGACTATGGCTACACCTTC. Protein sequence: CASSPLARADYGYTF.

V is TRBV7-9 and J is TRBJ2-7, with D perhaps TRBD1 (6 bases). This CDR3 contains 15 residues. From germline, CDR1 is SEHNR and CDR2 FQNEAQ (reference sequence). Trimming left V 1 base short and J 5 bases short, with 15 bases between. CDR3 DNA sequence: TGTGCCAGCAGCTTAGTTGTTGGGGGCGTGGACGAGCAGTACTTC. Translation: CASSLVVGGVDEQYF.

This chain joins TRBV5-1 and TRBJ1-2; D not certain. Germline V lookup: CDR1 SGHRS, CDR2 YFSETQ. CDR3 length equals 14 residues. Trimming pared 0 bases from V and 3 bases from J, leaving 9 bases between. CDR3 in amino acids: CASSLGVEDYGYTF. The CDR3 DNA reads TGCGCCAGCAGCTTGGGGGTTGAGGACTATGGCTACACCTTC.

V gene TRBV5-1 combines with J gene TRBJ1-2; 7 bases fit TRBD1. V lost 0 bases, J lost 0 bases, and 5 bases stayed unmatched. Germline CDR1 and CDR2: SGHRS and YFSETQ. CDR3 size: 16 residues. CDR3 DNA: TGCGCCAGCAGCTTGGGACAGGGTTTGGCTAACTATGGCTACACCTTC. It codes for CASSLGQGLANYGYTF.

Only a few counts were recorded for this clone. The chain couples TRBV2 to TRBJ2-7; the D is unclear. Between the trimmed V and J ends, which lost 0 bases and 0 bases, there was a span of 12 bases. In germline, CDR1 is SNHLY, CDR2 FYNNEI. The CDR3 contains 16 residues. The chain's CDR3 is CASSEATPVDSYEQYF. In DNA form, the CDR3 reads TGTGCCAGCAGTGAAGCAACCCCAGTCGACTCCTACGAGCAGTACTTC.

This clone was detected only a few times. CDR3 nucleotides: TGTGCCAGCAGCGCGGACAAGAAGCAGTACTTC. As protein: CASSADKKQYF. This chain uses TRBV5-8 with TRBJ2-7; tentatively, D is TRBD1 (5 bases). Trimming took 4 bases from V and 8 from J, leaving 10 bases between them. Per germline, CDR1 SGHTS and CDR2 YDEGEE. The CDR3 spans 11 residues.

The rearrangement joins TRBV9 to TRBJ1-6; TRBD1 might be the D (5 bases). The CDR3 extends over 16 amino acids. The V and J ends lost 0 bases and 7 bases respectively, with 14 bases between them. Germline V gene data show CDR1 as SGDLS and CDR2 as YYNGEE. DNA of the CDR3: TGTGCCAGCAGCGTAGAGTCCCGGAGGGGCAATTCACCCCTCCACTTT. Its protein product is CASSVESRRGNSPLHF.

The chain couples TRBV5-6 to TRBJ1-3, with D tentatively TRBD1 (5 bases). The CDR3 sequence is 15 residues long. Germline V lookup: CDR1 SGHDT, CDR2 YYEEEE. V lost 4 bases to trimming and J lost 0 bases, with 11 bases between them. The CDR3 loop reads CASSRSDSSGNTIYF. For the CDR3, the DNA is TGTGCCAGCAGCCGCTCAGACAGCTCTGGAAACACCATATATTTT.

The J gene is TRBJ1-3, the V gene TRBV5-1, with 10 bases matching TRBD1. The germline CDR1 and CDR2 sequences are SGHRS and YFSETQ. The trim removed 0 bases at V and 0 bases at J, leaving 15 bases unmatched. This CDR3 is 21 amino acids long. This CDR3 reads CASSLAPGQGFFPGSGNTIYF. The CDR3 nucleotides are TGCGCCAGCAGCTTGGCGCCGGGACAGGGGTTCTTCCCAGGCTCTGGAAACACCATATATTTT.

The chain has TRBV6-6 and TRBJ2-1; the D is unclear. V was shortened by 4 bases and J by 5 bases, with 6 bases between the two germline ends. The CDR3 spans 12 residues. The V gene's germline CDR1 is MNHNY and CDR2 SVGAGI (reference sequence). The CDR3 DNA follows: TGTGCCAGCAGTTTATCTAACAATGAGCAGTTCTTC. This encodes CASSLSNNEQFF.

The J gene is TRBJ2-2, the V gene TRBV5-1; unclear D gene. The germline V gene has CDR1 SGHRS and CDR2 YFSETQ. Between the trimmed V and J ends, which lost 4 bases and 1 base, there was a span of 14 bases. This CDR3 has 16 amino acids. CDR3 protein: CASSENTNWNTGELFF. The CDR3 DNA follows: TGCGCCAGCAGCGAAAATACTAACTGGAACACCGGGGAGCTGTTTTTT.

The CDR3 sequence: CASSRLPGQGYEQYF. DNA of the CDR3: TGTGCCAGTAGTCGCCTTCCGGGACAGGGATACGAGCAGTACTTC. The J gene is TRBJ2-7, the V gene TRBV19, with 9 bases matching TRBD1. Losses at the gene ends were 5 bases for V and 4 bases for J; bases not matched to a gene: 9. The CDR3 is 15 residues long. CDR1 is LNHDA, CDR2 SQIVND, per germline (reference sequence).

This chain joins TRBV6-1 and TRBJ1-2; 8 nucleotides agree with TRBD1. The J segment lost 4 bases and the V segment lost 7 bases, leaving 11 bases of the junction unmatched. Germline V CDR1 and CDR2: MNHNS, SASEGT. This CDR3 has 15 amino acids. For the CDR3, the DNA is TGTGCCAGCAAACTCCCGACAGGGGCAACCTATGGCTACACCTTC. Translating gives CASKLPTGATYGYTF.

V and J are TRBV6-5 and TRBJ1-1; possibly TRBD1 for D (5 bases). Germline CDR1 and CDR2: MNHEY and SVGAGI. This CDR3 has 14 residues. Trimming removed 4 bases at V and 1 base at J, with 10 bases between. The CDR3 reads CASSWGRRNTEAFF. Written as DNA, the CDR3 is TGTGCCAGCAGTTGGGGGAGGAGGAACACTGAAGCTTTCTTT.

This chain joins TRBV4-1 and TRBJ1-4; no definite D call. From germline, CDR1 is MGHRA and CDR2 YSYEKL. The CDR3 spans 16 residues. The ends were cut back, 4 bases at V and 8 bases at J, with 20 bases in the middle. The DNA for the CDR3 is TGCGCCAGCAGCCGTCTCCCCCTCCGGGTTGGGGAAAAACTGTTTTTT. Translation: CASSRLPLRVGEKLFF.

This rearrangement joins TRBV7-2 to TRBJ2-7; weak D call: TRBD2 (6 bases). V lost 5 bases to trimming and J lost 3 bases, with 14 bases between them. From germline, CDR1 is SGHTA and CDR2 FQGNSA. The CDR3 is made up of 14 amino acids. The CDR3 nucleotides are TGTGCCAGCAGCCAACAAATGGGAGGCTACGAGCAGTACTTC. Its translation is CASSQQMGGYEQYF.

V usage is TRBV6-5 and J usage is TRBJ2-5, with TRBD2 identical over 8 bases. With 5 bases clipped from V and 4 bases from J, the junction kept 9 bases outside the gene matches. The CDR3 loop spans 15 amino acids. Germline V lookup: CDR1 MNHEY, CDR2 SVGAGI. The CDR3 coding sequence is TGTGCCAGCAGTCGCGGGACTAGGGAGGTAGAGACCCAGTACTTC. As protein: CASSRGTREVETQYF.

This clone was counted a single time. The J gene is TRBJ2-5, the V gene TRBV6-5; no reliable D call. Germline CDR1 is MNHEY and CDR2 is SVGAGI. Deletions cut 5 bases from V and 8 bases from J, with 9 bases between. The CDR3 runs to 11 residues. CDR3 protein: CASSELSTQYF. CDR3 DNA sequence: TGTGCCAGCAGTGAGTTATCAACCCAGTACTTC.

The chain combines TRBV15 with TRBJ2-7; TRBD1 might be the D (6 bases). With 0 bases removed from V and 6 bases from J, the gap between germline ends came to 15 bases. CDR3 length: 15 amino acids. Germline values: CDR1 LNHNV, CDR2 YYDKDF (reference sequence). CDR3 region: CATSRDAQGGVEQYF. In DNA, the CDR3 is TGTGCCACCAGCAGAGACGCCCAAGGGGGTGTCGAGCAGTACTTC.

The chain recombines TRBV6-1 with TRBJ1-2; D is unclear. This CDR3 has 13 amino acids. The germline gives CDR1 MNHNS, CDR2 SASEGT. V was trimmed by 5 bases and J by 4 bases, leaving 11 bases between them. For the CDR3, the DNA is TGTGCCAGCAGTCAGTCCAGTCTCTATGGCTACACCTTC. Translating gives CASSQSSLYGYTF.

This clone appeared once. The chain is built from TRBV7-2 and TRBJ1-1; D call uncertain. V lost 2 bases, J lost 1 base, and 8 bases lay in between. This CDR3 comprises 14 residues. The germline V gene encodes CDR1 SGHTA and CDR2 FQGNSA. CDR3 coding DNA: TGTGCCAGCAGCTTAAAAAGCGGGAACACTGAAGCTTTCTTT. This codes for CASSLKSGNTEAFF. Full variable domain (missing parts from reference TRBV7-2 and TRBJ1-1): GAGVSQSPSNKVTEKGKDVELRCDPISGHTALYWYRQSLGQGLEFLIYFQGNSAPDKSGLPSDRFSAERTGGSVSTLTIQRTQQEDSAVYLCASSLKSGNTEAFFGQGTRLTVV.

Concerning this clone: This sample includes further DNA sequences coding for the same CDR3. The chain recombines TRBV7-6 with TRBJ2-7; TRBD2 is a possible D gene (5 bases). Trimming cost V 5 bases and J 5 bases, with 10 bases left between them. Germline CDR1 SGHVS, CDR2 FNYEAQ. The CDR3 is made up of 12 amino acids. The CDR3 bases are TGTGCCAGCAGCCACCGGGGAGACGAGCAGTACTTC. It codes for CASSHRGDEQYF.

Written as DNA, the CDR3 is TGTGCCAGCAGCCCAATTAACCTCGGACACTCCTACGAGCAGTACTTC. It encodes CASSPINLGHSYEQYF. The V and J genes are TRBV5-6 and TRBJ2-7, with D perhaps matching TRBD1 (5 bases). CDR1 SGHDT and CDR2 YYEEEE come from the germline V gene. The CDR3 spans 16 residues. The germline V and J ends were trimmed by 4 bases and 0 bases, with 17 bases remaining between them.

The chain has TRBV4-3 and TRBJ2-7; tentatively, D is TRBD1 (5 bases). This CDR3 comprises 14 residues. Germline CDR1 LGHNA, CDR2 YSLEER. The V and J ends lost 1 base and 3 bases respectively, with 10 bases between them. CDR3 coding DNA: TGCGCCAGCAGCCAAGCTAGAAGGGGCTACGAGCAGTACTTC. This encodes CASSQARRGYEQYF.

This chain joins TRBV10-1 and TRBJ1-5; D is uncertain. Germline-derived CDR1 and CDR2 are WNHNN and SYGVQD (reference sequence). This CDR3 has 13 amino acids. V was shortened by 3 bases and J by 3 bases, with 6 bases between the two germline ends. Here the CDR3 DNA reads TGCGCCAGCAGTGAACACCTCAATCAGCCCCAGCATTTT. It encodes CASSEHLNQPQHF.